The 23 T cell receptor beta chains in this list originate from one sample, sequenced in a study of preoperative IRX-2 immunotherapy in early breast cancer. Only in-frame clones appear in the TCRdb table, and some are missing; sequencing was by immunoSEQ multiplex PCR. The sample contains 25,000 to 35,000 clones, 82% of which appear only once. Indicated treatment: preoperative locoregional IRX-2 cytokine immunotherapy. Sample acquisition took place from a patient treated with IRX-2 immunotherapy. These receptors came from a human donor with breast cancer.

The chain joins TRBV7-7 to TRBJ2-7, with 9 positions matching TRBD2. Germline CDR1 and CDR2: SSHAT and FNYEAQ (reference sequence). This CDR3 contains 14 residues. Germline trimming cut 4 bases from V and 7 bases from J; bases unmatched to any gene: 8. CDR3 sequence reads: CASSSGLATWEQYF. Here the CDR3 DNA reads TGTGCCAGCAGCTCAGGACTAGCGACTTGGGAGCAGTACTTC.

V gene TRBV23-1 combines with J gene TRBJ2-1, with 8 nucleotides matching TRBD2. TRBV23-1 is an open reading frame, and its role is uncertain. Trimming took 6 bases from V and 2 from J; bases not matched to a gene: 6. This CDR3 region has 15 residues. CDR3 protein: CASSQGRGAYNEQFF. CDR3 sequence (DNA): TGCGCCAGCAGCCAAGGGCGGGGGGCCTACAATGAGCAGTTCTTC.

The CDR3 is CSVESLGHFTDTQYF. The CDR3 nucleotides read TGCAGCGTCGAGAGTCTGGGACACTTCACAGATACGCAGTATTTT. The V and J genes are TRBV29-1 and TRBJ2-3; possibly TRBD1 for D (6 bases). The CDR3 extends over 15 amino acids. In germline, CDR1 is SQVTM, CDR2 ANQGSEA. Trimming removed 6 bases from V and 2 bases from J, with 18 bases in between.

V gene TRBV7-1 combines with J gene TRBJ2-1; 7 bases map to TRBD2. TRBV7-1 has ORF status, its function being uncertain. The trim removed 10 bases at V and 5 bases at J, leaving 17 bases unmatched. The CDR3 contains 16 residues. Here the CDR3 reads CATQKLGRAINNEQFF. CDR3 in DNA: TGTGCCACCCAAAAGCTTGGGAGGGCCATTAACAATGAGCAGTTCTTC.

The rearrangement uses TRBV11-3 and TRBJ1-4; D not resolved. The CDR3 extends over 14 amino acids. The germline V gene encodes CDR1 SGHNT and CDR2 YENEEA. With 2 bases removed from V and 8 bases from J, the gap between germline ends came to 12 bases. Here the CDR3 DNA reads TGTGCCAGCAGCTTACATGGCGGAGAAGAAAAACTGTTTTTT. Translated, it gives CASSLHGGEEKLFF.

V gene TRBV11-3 combines with J gene TRBJ1-2; tentative D call: TRBD1 (6 bases). In germline, CDR1 is SGHNT, CDR2 YENEEA. The germline V and J ends were trimmed by 5 bases and 3 bases, with 13 bases remaining between them. This CDR3 region has 14 residues. The CDR3 nucleotides read TGTGCCAGCAGCCAGGCTCCAGGGGACTATGGCTACACCTTC. This translates into CASSQAPGDYGYTF. Full variable domain (rest looked up from reference TRBV11-3 and TRBJ1-2): EAGVVQSPRYKIIEKKQPVAFWCNPISGHNTLYWYLQNLGQGPELLIRYENEEAVDDSQLPKDRFSAERLKGVDSTLKIQPAELGDSAVYLCASSQAPGDYGYTFGSGTRLTVV.

This clone was counted between two and nine times. CDR3 nucleotide sequence: TGTGCCAGCAGTTTGGGACTAGCGGGGGCCGGAGGAGAGACCCAGTACTTC. Translating gives CASSLGLAGAGGETQYF. The gene calls are TRBV6-8 and TRBJ2-5; 14 bases match TRBD2. V lost 4 bases, J lost 4 bases, and 8 bases stayed unmatched. The CDR3 consists of 17 residues. Germline V gene data show CDR1 as MNHGY and CDR2 as SAAAGT.

The chain couples TRBV11-3 to TRBJ1-3, with a possible D match to TRBD1 (6 bases). CDR1 and CDR2 from the germline V gene are SGHNT and YENEEA. The V and J ends lost 5 bases and 1 base respectively, with 15 bases between them. The length of the CDR3 is 16 residues. The CDR3 here is CASSVGAGMSGNTIYF. The CDR3 coding sequence is TGTGCCAGCAGCGTGGGGGCAGGGATGTCTGGAAACACCATATATTTT.

The J gene is TRBJ1-6, the V gene TRBV19; 7 bases fit TRBD1. V was pared by 8 bases and J by 9 bases, with 7 bases of the junction left unmatched. Germline CDR1 and CDR2: LNHDA and SQIVND (reference sequence). The CDR3 is 13 residues long. The CDR3 loop is CASQGQGGSPLHF. The CDR3 bases are TGTGCCAGTCAGGGGCAGGGGGGTTCACCCCTCCACTTT.

This chain joins TRBV6-8 and TRBJ1-5; D remains unclear. The V end lost 4 bases, the J end lost 5 bases, and 9 bases lay between the germline ends. The CDR3 totals 13 residues. Germline CDR1 and CDR2: MNHGY and SAAAGT. In DNA, the CDR3 is TGTGCCAGCAGTTTGAGGATCCATCAGCCCCAGCATTTT. This sequence encodes CASSLRIHQPQHF.

The rearrangement joins TRBV7-8 to TRBJ2-3; the D is unclear. The CDR3 contains 13 residues. Germline V lookup: CDR1 SGHVS, CDR2 FQNEAQ. The V end lost 3 bases, the J end lost 4 bases, and 8 bases lay between the germline ends. The CDR3 DNA sequence: TGTGCCAGCAGCTTCGTAACGGCAGATACGCAGTATTTT. This gives the protein CASSFVTADTQYF.

This clone has only a few counts. This chain connects TRBV30 to TRBJ2-3; D is uncertain. The CDR3 runs 13 residues. Germline V CDR1 and CDR2: GTSNPN, SVGIG (reference sequence). V lost 5 bases, J lost 0 bases, and 9 bases lay in between. CDR3 coding DNA: TGTGCCTGGGACCTCTATAGCACAGATACGCAGTATTTT. It specifies CAWDLYSTDTQYF.

The genes are TRBV7-1 and TRBJ2-5; D uncertain. TRBV7-1 is marked as an open reading frame, function uncertain. V gave up 5 bases and J gave up 1 base, with 8 bases separating them. The CDR3 spans 13 residues. This CDR3 is CASSPDLQETQYF. The CDR3 DNA reads as TGTGCCAGCAGCCCGGATCTCCAAGAGACCCAGTACTTC.

The chain joins TRBV19 to TRBJ2-1; D not resolved. CDR3 length: 11 amino acids. With 3 bases removed from V and 9 bases from J, the gap between germline ends came to 6 bases. Germline V gene sequence: CDR1 LNHDA, CDR2 SQIVND (reference sequence). Here the CDR3 reads CASSILSEQFF. CDR3 DNA: TGTGCCAGTAGTATTCTGTCTGAGCAGTTCTTC.

V is TRBV7-7 and J is TRBJ1-2, with 10 positions matching TRBD1. The ends lost 7 bases at V and 8 bases at J; junction bases unmatched: 13. The CDR3 runs to 15 residues. In germline, CDR1 is SSHAT, CDR2 FNYEAQ (reference sequence). The CDR3 protein is CASNADRGLRWGYTF. The CDR3 DNA follows: TGTGCCAGCAACGCCGACAGGGGGCTGAGGTGGGGCTACACCTTC.

The genes are TRBV29-1 and TRBJ2-3, with 10 bases fitting TRBD2. The CDR3 covers 13 residues. V lost 7 bases and J lost 6; bases outside the gene matches: 7. CDR1 is SQVTM, CDR2 ANQGSEA, per germline. This CDR3 is CSAASGSLDTQYF. The CDR3 coding sequence is TGCAGCGCGGCTAGCGGGAGTTTGGATACGCAGTATTTT.

The chain couples TRBV11-3 to TRBJ2-7; D is perhaps TRBD2 (6 bases). There are 16 residues in the CDR3. V was clipped by 5 bases and J by 2 bases, with 19 bases between them. Germline V lookup: CDR1 SGHNT, CDR2 YENEEA. CDR3 amino acids: CASSPGEANIAYEQYF. DNA of the CDR3: TGTGCCAGCAGCCCGGGGGAGGCCAACATAGCCTACGAGCAGTACTTC.

The V and J genes are TRBV6-8 and TRBJ2-7, with TRBD2 identical over 14 bases. Trimming took 4 bases from V and 6 from J; bases not matched to a gene: 8. CDR3 length: 16 amino acids. The V gene's germline CDR1 is MNHGY and CDR2 SAAAGT. CDR3 in amino acids: CASSLSRTSGRSEQYF. The CDR3 coding sequence is TGTGCCAGCAGTTTATCAAGGACTAGCGGGAGGAGCGAGCAGTACTTC.

Only one count was recorded for this clone. The chain recombines TRBV29-1 with TRBJ2-1; 10 positions match TRBD2. The CDR3 loop spans 15 amino acids. Germline CDR1 reads SQVTM; CDR2 reads ANQGSEA. With V trimmed by 3 bases and J by 12 bases, 14 bases remained unmatched. The CDR3 is CSVEPRLAGRGRQFF. In DNA, the CDR3 is TGCAGCGTTGAGCCTCGACTAGCGGGCCGAGGCCGGCAGTTCTTC.

The V call is TRBV14, the J call TRBJ2-3; D is possibly TRBD1 (10 bases). Germline V gene sequence: CDR1 SGHDN, CDR2 FVKESK. Trimming left V 3 bases short and J 7 bases short, with 38 bases between. The CDR3 loop spans 22 amino acids. The CDR3, as DNA: TGTGCCAGCAGCCATGACGACAGGGGGCGCAGAGCGGGAGGCGGAGTATCCCATACGCAGTATTTT. Its translation: CASSHDDRGRRAGGGVSHTQYF.

This clone was recorded a few times. The chain combines TRBV6-8 with TRBJ1-5; D perhaps matches TRBD1 (5 bases). Germline V CDR1 and CDR2: MNHGY, SAAAGT. This CDR3 has 16 residues. Trimming stripped 7 bases from V and 4 bases from J, with 20 bases between. CDR3 in amino acids: CASNQPLGTNNQPQHF. CDR3 DNA: TGTGCCAGCAACCAGCCCCTTGGGACTAATAATCAGCCCCAGCATTTT.

The gene calls are TRBV19 and TRBJ1-5; 8 bases match TRBD1. V lost 3 bases to trimming and J lost 1 base; unmatched junction nucleotides: 8. Germline values: CDR1 LNHDA, CDR2 SQIVND (reference sequence). The CDR3 is 17 residues long. The CDR3: CASSMGQASLSNQPQHF. For the CDR3, the DNA is TGTGCCAGTAGTATGGGACAGGCGTCGTTAAGCAATCAGCCCCAGCATTTT.

This chain uses TRBV11-3 with TRBJ2-5; D tentatively reads TRBD1 or TRBD2 (5 bases each). CDR1 is SGHNT and CDR2 is YENEEA in the germline V gene. Trimming took 5 bases from V and 1 from J, leaving 17 bases between them. The CDR3 runs 16 residues. The CDR3 sequence: CASSLSRDAFQETQYF. CDR3 DNA: TGTGCCAGCAGCCTCTCCCGGGACGCCTTCCAAGAGACCCAGTACTTC.